Following are 27 T cell receptor beta chains from one sample sequenced in a study of read filtering for tumor transcriptome and immune sequencing. Molecular barcoded adaptors covering alpha/delta and beta/gamma chains were used on roughly 400 ng RNA. MiXCR was run by TCRdb on the reads, yielding one entry per CDR3 protein. The sample holds tens of thousands of distinct CDR3 sequences; around 21% are singletons and the top ten take around 15%. Material: a population of CD138-negative cells sorted from bone marrow. Receptors originate from a donor older than 35 with multiple myeloma.

Concerning this clonotype itself: A much bigger clone sits one base away, suggesting this may be a read error. The V gene is TRBV15, the J gene TRBJ2-7; no clear D gene. CDR3 size: 12 residues. V gave up 3 bases and J gave up 4 bases, with 7 bases separating them. In germline, CDR1 is LNHNV, CDR2 YYDKDF (reference sequence). The CDR3: CATSSKEYEQYF. In nucleotides, the CDR3 is TGTGCCACCAGCAGTAAAGAGTACGAGCAGTACTTC.

This clonotype was seen many times. The genes are TRBV11-2 and TRBJ2-1, with 7 bases that match TRBD2. The germline V gene has CDR1 SGHAT and CDR2 FQNNGV. Germline trimming cut 7 bases from V and 3 bases from J; bases unmatched to any gene: 6. The CDR3 consists of 14 residues. CDR3 nucleotide sequence: TGTGCCAGCAATCAAGCGGGACGCTACAATGAGCAGTTCTTC. Its protein product is CASNQAGRYNEQFF.

This clonotype appeared many times. The J gene is TRBJ2-1, the V gene TRBV9; no reliable D call. The germline V gene encodes CDR1 SGDLS and CDR2 YYNGEE. This CDR3 comprises 12 residues. The ends were cut back, 4 bases at V and 9 bases at J, with 11 bases in the middle. CDR3 bases: TGTGCCAGCAGCTCCGGATTTGGTGAGCAGTTCTTC. Translation gives CASSSGFGEQFF.

This clonotype was seen ten or more times. The chain links TRBV4-1 to TRBJ2-1; TRBD2 matches 10 bases. V was clipped by 0 bases and J by 9 bases; unmatched bases: 8. This CDR3 contains 16 residues. Germline loops: CDR1 MGHRA, CDR2 YSYEKL. CDR3 DNA sequence: TGCGCCAGCAGCCAAGACCGTCAGCGGGGGGGCCTTGAGCAGTTCTTC. Its protein is CASSQDRQRGGLEQFF.

With regard to this clonotype: With a much larger clone just one base away, this may be a read error. J is TRBJ2-7 and V is TRBV6-2 or TRBV6-3; 9 bases map to TRBD2. This CDR3 is built from 14 residues. Germline CDR1 MNHEY, CDR2 SVGEGT. The CDR3 bases are TGTGCCAGCAGTTACGAGACTAGCGGATACGAGCAGTGCTTC. This sequence encodes CASSYETSGYEQCF.

Ten or more counts support this clonotype. The rearrangement uses TRBV27 and TRBJ1-5; weak D call: TRBD1 (6 bases). The V gene's germline CDR1 is MNHEY and CDR2 SMNVEV (reference sequence). The length of the CDR3 is 14 residues. The V end was cut by 4 bases, the J end by 2 bases, with 9 bases between. CDR3 amino acids: CASSSGVGNQPQHF. The CDR3 coding sequence is TGTGCCAGCAGTTCAGGGGTGGGCAATCAGCCCCAGCATTTT.

This clonotype was recorded many times. The chain has TRBV18 and TRBJ1-6, with D unclear. This CDR3 has 13 residues. Germline CDR1 is KGHSH and CDR2 is LQKENI. The ends were cut back, 6 bases at V and 7 bases at J, with 10 bases in the middle. The CDR3 DNA reads as TGTGCCAGCTCCCCTGAGCCCAATTCACCCCTCCACTTT. This translates into CASSPEPNSPLHF.

Comments on this clonotype: This sequence may be a read error, since a much larger clone differs from it by one base. V and J are TRBV9 and TRBJ2-3; possible D gene TRBD2, 6 bases. Germline-derived CDR1 and CDR2 are SGDLS and YYNGEE. This CDR3 comprises 15 residues. CDR3 amino acids: CASSVSGTDTETQYF. The CDR3 nucleotides are TGTGCCAGCAGCGTATCCGGGACTGATACAGAGACGCAGTATTTT.

This clonotype was recorded at least ten times. CDR3 nucleotides: TGTGCCATCAGTGATCATGGGACGAATCAGCCCCAGCATTTT. Protein sequence: CAISDHGTNQPQHF. J is TRBJ1-5 and V is TRBV10-3, with D perhaps TRBD1 (5 bases). The V and J ends lost 3 bases and 4 bases respectively, with 10 bases between them. The germline CDR1 and CDR2 sequences are ENHRY and SYGVKD. The CDR3 sequence is 14 residues long.

The chain uses TRBV20-1 and TRBJ2-5, with a weak D call TRBD2 (7 bases). This CDR3 has 14 residues. V lost 0 bases and J lost 4, with 12 bases in between. CDR1 is DFQATT, CDR2 SNEGSKA, per germline (reference sequence). The CDR3 bases are TGCAGTGCTAGAGATATGGGGGGGCGAGAGACCCAGTACTTC. Its protein product is CSARDMGGRETQYF.

This chain connects TRBV5-6 to TRBJ2-3, with D perhaps matching TRBD1 (5 bases). V lost 1 base and J lost 8, with 11 bases in between. This CDR3 has 13 residues. CDR1 SGHDT and CDR2 YYEEEE come from the germline V gene. CDR3 protein: CASSLRGLGTQYF. DNA of the CDR3: TGTGCCAGCAGCTTGAGGGGTCTCGGTACGCAGTATTTT.

Many counts were recorded for this clonotype. The chain is built from TRBV20-1 and TRBJ1-5; D is unresolved. The CDR3 consists of 13 residues. From germline, CDR1 is DFQATT and CDR2 SNEGSKA (reference sequence). V lost 3 bases, J lost 7 bases, and 13 bases lay in between. The CDR3 reads CSASLWGGQPQHF. Here the CDR3 DNA reads TGCAGTGCTAGCCTCTGGGGTGGGCAGCCCCAGCATTTT.

This clonotype has at least ten counts. The CDR3 DNA follows: TGTGCCAGCTCACCAAGGCTGCTAGCGGGGGTTTCCCAAGAGACCCAGTACTTC. Translated: CASSPRLLAGVSQETQYF. The V and J genes are TRBV18 and TRBJ2-5, with TRBD2 matching over 10 bases. Germline CDR1 KGHSH, CDR2 LQKENI. The CDR3 loop spans 18 amino acids. Trimming at V came to 2 bases and at J to 1 base, leaving 10 bases not matched to a gene.

This clonotype has at least ten counts. The V and J genes are TRBV5-1 and TRBJ2-1; 13 nucleotides match TRBD2. Germline lookup yields CDR1 SGHRS and CDR2 YFSETQ. V shed 4 bases and J 8 bases; nucleotides not matched to a gene: 6. This CDR3 has 15 residues. This CDR3 is CASSPTSGGAYEQFF. In nucleotides, the CDR3 is TGCGCCAGCAGCCCCACTAGCGGGGGGGCCTATGAGCAGTTCTTC.

This clonotype was recorded at least ten times. The V gene is TRBV7-8, the J gene TRBJ1-1; D remains unclear. The CDR3 is 14 residues long. CDR1 is SGHVS, CDR2 FQNEAQ, per germline. Trimming cost V 2 bases and J 2 bases, with 9 bases left between them. CDR3 nucleotides: TGTGCCAGCAGCTTATCGTTTGGAAACACTGAAGCTTTCTTT. It specifies CASSLSFGNTEAFF.

This clonotype was observed at least ten times. V and J are TRBV11-2 and TRBJ2-2; 8 positions agree with TRBD1. The germline CDR1 and CDR2 sequences are SGHAT and FQNNGV. The CDR3 is 15 amino acids. J gave up 5 bases and V 5 bases, and 7 bases lay outside the gene matches. The CDR3 DNA reads as TGTGCCAGCAGCGTGACAGGGGTTGATACCGGGGAGCTGTTTTTT. As protein: CASSVTGVDTGELFF.

This clonotype appeared a few times. CDR3 sequence (DNA): TGTGCCAGCAGCTCGGGAAACCGGCTCGGTGAGCAGTTCTTC. It codes for CASSSGNRLGEQFF. The chain is built from TRBV7-2 and TRBJ2-1; TRBD2 is a possible D gene (5 bases). CDR3 length: 14 residues. Germline assignment: CDR1 SGHTA and CDR2 FQGNSA. V shed 4 bases and J shed 9 bases, with 16 bases lying between them.

This clonotype appeared a few times. The chain couples TRBV30 to TRBJ1-6, with 10 bases lining up with TRBD1. In germline, CDR1 is GTSNPN, CDR2 SVGIG (reference sequence). V was clipped by 3 bases and J by 7 bases; unmatched bases: 9. The CDR3 totals 16 residues. CDR3 protein: CAWSSPRDRGNSPLHF. In nucleotides, the CDR3 is TGTGCCTGGAGCTCACCCCGGGACAGGGGAAATTCACCCCTCCACTTT.

There are many counts of this clonotype. This sequence joins TRBV28 and TRBJ1-5; D uncertain. The CDR3 has 15 amino acids. Trimming removed 4 bases at V and 6 bases at J, with 16 bases between. CDR1 and CDR2 from the germline V gene are MDHEN and SYDVKM. This chain's CDR3 is CASSSSGVLGQPQHF. The CDR3 coding sequence is TGTGCCAGCAGTTCCTCCGGGGTGCTAGGTCAGCCCCAGCATTTT.

The V and J genes are TRBV5-1 and TRBJ1-5; 10 bases fit TRBD1. CDR3 size: 14 residues. Losses at the gene ends were 5 bases for V and 7 bases for J; bases not matched to a gene: 6. CDR1 and CDR2 from the germline V gene are SGHRS and YFSETQ. This CDR3 reads CASSLGTGEQPQHF. CDR3 DNA: TGCGCCAGCAGTTTAGGGACAGGGGAGCAGCCCCAGCATTTT.

The gene calls are TRBV28 and TRBJ2-7; TRBD1 matches 12 bases. The CDR3 runs 14 residues. Germline V CDR1 and CDR2: MDHEN, SYDVKM. Germline trimming cut 6 bases from V and 7 bases from J; bases unmatched to any gene: 7. The CDR3 spells CASSPGQGAREQYF. CDR3 nucleotide sequence: TGTGCCAGCAGCCCGGGACAGGGGGCGCGGGAGCAGTACTTC.

Regarding this clonotype: A single base separates this from a much larger clone, so it may be a read error. The V call is TRBV6-1, the J call TRBJ2-3, with TRBD1 as a possible D gene (8 bases). This CDR3 comprises 15 residues. Germline CDR1 is MNHNS and CDR2 is SASEGT. Here the CDR3 reads CASIQNRGGTGTQYF. In nucleotides, the CDR3 is TGTGCCAGCATCCAAAACAGGGGGGGCACAGGTACGCAGTATTTT.

Many counts were recorded for this clonotype. The chain links TRBV27 to TRBJ2-5; D may be TRBD1 (6 bases). CDR1 and CDR2 from the germline V gene are MNHEY and SMNVEV (reference sequence). With 4 bases removed from V and 2 bases from J, the gap between germline ends came to 23 bases. This CDR3 comprises 18 residues. CDR3 bases: TGTGCCAGCAGTTCTCACCCCCCCCGACAGGAAAATCAAGAGACCCAGTACTTC. Translating it yields CASSSHPPRQENQETQYF.

This clonotype showed up many times. The V gene is TRBV6-2 or TRBV6-3, the J gene TRBJ2-2; 8 nucleotides match TRBD2. With 4 bases clipped from V and 4 bases from J, the junction kept 2 bases outside the gene matches. This CDR3 contains 14 residues. Germline V gene data show CDR1 as MNHEY and CDR2 as SVGEGT. The CDR3 region is CASSLLAATGELFF. CDR3 in DNA: TGTGCCAGCAGTTTACTAGCGGCCACCGGGGAGCTGTTTTTT.

This clonotype was recorded many times. This chain links TRBV12-3 or TRBV12-4 with TRBJ1-1; D uncertain. Trimming left V 8 bases short and J 1 base short, with 8 bases between. The CDR3 is made up of 12 amino acids. Here the CDR3 reads CASGPRNTEAFF. The CDR3 DNA reads TGTGCCAGCGGGCCTCGGAACACTGAAGCTTTCTTT.

V and J are TRBV5-6 and TRBJ1-4; TRBD1 matches at 10 bases. CDR1 SGHDT and CDR2 YYEEEE come from the germline V gene. Trimming at V came to 2 bases and at J to 7 bases, leaving 5 bases not matched to a gene. The CDR3 spans 15 residues. CDR3 protein: CASSLGTGASEKLFF. The CDR3 coding sequence is TGTGCCAGCAGCTTAGGGACAGGGGCCAGTGAAAAACTGTTTTTT.

This clonotype was observed many times. This chain uses TRBV5-1 with TRBJ2-1; 9 positions agree with TRBD1. The CDR3 runs to 12 residues. Germline V CDR1 and CDR2: SGHRS, YFSETQ. J was trimmed by 13 bases and V by 4 bases; bases with no gene match: 6. The CDR3 spells CASSRTGASQFF. The CDR3 nucleotides are TGCGCCAGCAGCAGGACAGGGGCGAGTCAGTTCTTC.